This record looks at one T cell receptor (beta chain) sequence and its context. In the authors' methods: Using reference gene primer amplification, nucleated cell counts were estimated. Repertoires were generated with immunoSEQ multiplex PCR, while TCRdb's copy carries only in-frame clones and drops some. That table is the source of V, J and clone size, and D and trimming were worked out from the DNA. Altogether over 150,000 clones are present, over 80% being singletons, with the ten largest covering under 3%. This entry is derived from a study of blood T cell repertoires in COVID-19. As for the study in general: Samples came from the United States, Italy and Spain, spanning acute and convalescent COVID-19. Sources were T cells, B-cell-depleted T cells, or PBMCs; the material itself was cDNA or gDNA.

This CDR3 has 12 residues. The germline CDR1 and CDR2 sequences are SGHTA and FQGNSA. V gave up 6 bases and J gave up 4 bases, with 7 bases separating them. The material sequenced was peripheral blood. The rearrangement uses TRBV7-2 and TRBJ1-3; maybe TRBD1 (6 bases). The receptor was isolated from a woman aged 55-70 years with acute or convalescent COVID-19. CDR3 sequence: CASRDRGNTIYF. In nucleotides, the CDR3 is TGTGCCAGCAGAGACAGGGGAAACACCATATATTTT.